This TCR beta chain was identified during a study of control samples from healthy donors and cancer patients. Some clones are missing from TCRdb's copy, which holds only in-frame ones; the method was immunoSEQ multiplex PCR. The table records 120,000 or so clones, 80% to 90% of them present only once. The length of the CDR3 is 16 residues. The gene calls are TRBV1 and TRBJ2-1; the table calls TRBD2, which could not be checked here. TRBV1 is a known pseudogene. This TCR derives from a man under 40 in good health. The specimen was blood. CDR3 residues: CTSSLPPAGGPYEQFF. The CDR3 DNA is TGCACCAGCAGCCTCCCTCCCGCGGGGGGGCCCTATGAGCAGTTCTTC.